The 25 T cell receptor beta chains given below trace back to one sample, sequenced in a study of T-cell reconstitution after alpha-beta-depleted transplantation in children. The TCRbeta library incorporated unique molecular identifiers. One entry per CDR3 protein, called by TCRdb with MiXCR from the PCR reads. The data hold around 400,000 distinct CDR3 sequences, with approximately 10% observed a single time. Sample: PBMCs from the stem cell graft donor, taken from the stem cell graft. These receptors originate from a human donor who donated a stem cell graft to a child with acute myeloid leukemia.

There are a few counts of this clonotype. The chain carries TRBV5-5 and TRBJ2-3, with 14 bases fitting TRBD2. V lost 7 bases, J lost 2 bases, and 9 bases stayed unmatched. Germline V gene data show CDR1 as SGHKS and CDR2 as YYEKEE (reference sequence). This CDR3 has 17 amino acids. In DNA form, the CDR3 reads TGTGCCAGCGTACTACTGGGACTAGCGGGAGTCACAGATACGCAGTATTTT. Amino acids: CASVLLGLAGVTDTQYF.

The chain links TRBV20-1 to TRBJ2-3, with TRBD2 matching 13 bases. The CDR3 extends over 15 amino acids. After removal of 5 bases from V and 5 bases from J, the junction contained 7 bases not matched to a gene. Germline V gene sequence: CDR1 DFQATT, CDR2 SNEGSKA (reference sequence). In DNA form, the CDR3 reads TGCAGTGCTCGAACTAGCGGGAGGGCCCGAGATACGCAGTATTTT. Residues: CSARTSGRARDTQYF.

This clonotype was recorded a few times. V gene TRBV2 combines with J gene TRBJ2-1; a weak D match, TRBD1 (5 bases). V lost 6 bases, J lost 0 bases, and 12 bases lay in between. The CDR3 runs to 15 residues. Germline CDR1 reads SNHLY; CDR2 reads FYNNEI. The CDR3 DNA reads TGTGCCAGCAGGGTAGGGGTGGGCTCCTACAATGAGCAGTTCTTC. Its protein product is CASRVGVGSYNEQFF.

This clonotype was recorded a few times. This chain joins TRBV11-3 and TRBJ2-3; 14 nucleotides align to TRBD2. The junction had 4 bases not matched to a gene; V was cut back by 4 bases and J by 7 bases. CDR3 length equals 15 residues. CDR1 and CDR2 from the germline V gene are SGHNT and YENEEA. Written as DNA, the CDR3 is TGTGCCAGCAGCTCGGGACTAGCGGGGGCCAATACGCAGTATTTT. Translation gives CASSSGLAGANTQYF.

There are many counts of this clonotype. This chain links TRBV6-1 with TRBJ2-7, with TRBD1 as a possible D gene (5 bases). Germline V gene lookup returns CDR1 MNHNS and CDR2 SASEGT. This CDR3 is built from 15 residues. The V end was cut by 6 bases, the J end by 2 bases, with 17 bases between. The CDR3 DNA reads as TGTGCCAGCAGCCGACAGATTAATTCCCCCTACGAGCAGTACTTC. This gives the protein CASSRQINSPYEQYF.

The sample holds a few counts of this clonotype. The chain carries TRBV15 and TRBJ2-4; D might be TRBD1 or TRBD2, each matching 6 bases. Germline V gene data show CDR1 as LNHNV and CDR2 as YYDKDF (reference sequence). CDR3 length: 17 amino acids. V lost 4 bases and J lost 9, with 25 bases in between. CDR3 residues: CATSKSSTGSKGGIQYF. The CDR3 bases are TGTGCCACCAGCAAATCTTCAACCGGGAGTAAAGGGGGCATTCAGTACTTC.

This clonotype was found a few times. The chain links TRBV7-2 to TRBJ2-7; 7 positions match TRBD1. V was clipped by 3 bases and J by 6 bases; unmatched bases: 11. Germline-derived CDR1 and CDR2 are SGHTA and FQGNSA. CDR3 length equals 15 residues. Here the CDR3 reads CASSLYGQARGEQYF. The CDR3 coding sequence is TGTGCCAGCAGCTTGTACGGACAGGCCCGGGGCGAGCAGTACTTC.

The genes are TRBV12-3 or TRBV12-4 and TRBJ2-7; 8 bases align to TRBD1. The CDR3 totals 17 residues. V was clipped by 7 bases and J by 2 bases; unmatched bases: 16. The CDR3 DNA reads TGTGCCAGCACTGATACTGACAGGGGAACCTTAGCCTACGAGCAGTACTTC. This translates into CASTDTDRGTLAYEQYF.

The chain uses TRBV28 and TRBJ2-5; D may be TRBD1 or TRBD2 (6 bases each). CDR3 length: 14 residues. V gave up 10 bases and J gave up 5 bases, with 20 bases separating them. CDR1 and CDR2 from the germline V gene are MDHEN and SYDVKM. CDR3 DNA: TGTGCCATCACCGGGGGCGGAACGGGCGAGACCCAGTACTTC. Its translation is CAITGGGTGETQYF.

This clonotype came up a few times. V and J are TRBV20-1 and TRBJ1-1; D is uncertain. The CDR3 is made up of 13 amino acids. Germline CDR1 is DFQATT and CDR2 is SNEGSKA (reference sequence). V dropped 4 bases and J dropped 0 bases, with 9 bases sitting between them. The CDR3 reads CSATDRLNTEAFF. CDR3 nucleotide sequence: TGCAGTGCTACAGACCGACTGAACACTGAAGCTTTCTTT.

The chain links TRBV6-1 to TRBJ1-1; TRBD1 might be the D (5 bases). Germline V gene data show CDR1 as MNHNS and CDR2 as SASEGT. This CDR3 is built from 16 residues. The V end lost 2 bases, the J end lost 8 bases, and 21 bases lay between the germline ends. The CDR3 DNA reads as TGTGCCAGCAGTGAAAAGCGCGGGGCGGGGAATTCCGAAGCTTTCTTT. This codes for CASSEKRGAGNSEAFF.

V gene TRBV6-5 combines with J gene TRBJ2-5; D possibly uses TRBD1 or TRBD2 (5 bases each). Trimming removed 2 bases at V and 2 bases at J, with 12 bases between. Germline assignment: CDR1 MNHEY and CDR2 SVGAGI. The CDR3 consists of 15 residues. For the CDR3, the DNA is TGTGCCAGCAGTTACGAAGGGACGGATCAAGAGACCCAGTACTTC. The encoded protein is CASSYEGTDQETQYF.

The chain links TRBV7-2 to TRBJ2-7; 8 nucleotides match TRBD2. CDR3 length: 14 residues. V lost 2 bases and J lost 2; bases outside the gene matches: 2. Germline lookup yields CDR1 SGHTA and CDR2 FQGNSA. CDR3 nucleotides: TGTGCCAGCAGCTTAATACTAGCGGCCTACGAGCAGTACTTC. Amino acids: CASSLILAAYEQYF.

This clonotype was picked up many times. The V gene is TRBV20-1, the J gene TRBJ2-3; TRBD2 aligns across 9 bases. Germline values: CDR1 DFQATT, CDR2 SNEGSKA (reference sequence). This CDR3 is 13 amino acids long. V shed 6 bases and J 1 base; nucleotides not matched to a gene: 2. In nucleotides, the CDR3 is TGCAGTGCCCGACTAGCGGGCACAGATACGCAGTATTTT. It translates to CSARLAGTDTQYF.

This clonotype was picked up a small number of times. The chain has TRBV3-1 and TRBJ2-7; 9 bases map to TRBD1. Germline V CDR1 and CDR2: LGHDT, YNNKEL (reference sequence). The CDR3 is 16 amino acids. With 4 bases clipped from V and 2 bases from J, the junction kept 9 bases outside the gene matches. The CDR3 DNA reads TGTGCCAGCAGCCCTGGCCGGACAGGGGTGACCTACGAGCAGTACGTC. Residues: CASSPGRTGVTYEQYV.

The chain combines TRBV12-3 or TRBV12-4 with TRBJ2-5; weak D call: TRBD2 (5 bases). The CDR3 spans 15 residues. V was shortened by 3 bases and J by 6 bases, with 17 bases between the two germline ends. The CDR3 coding sequence is TGTGCCAGCAGTTTTCACGGGGAAGGGCGAAAGACCCAGTACTTC. This encodes CASSFHGEGRKTQYF.

V gene TRBV4-2 combines with J gene TRBJ2-3; D gene ambiguous. In germline, CDR1 is LGHNA, CDR2 YNFKEQ. V lost 0 bases, J lost 5 bases, and 9 bases lay in between. This CDR3 is 14 amino acids long. The CDR3 region is CASSQDQSRDTQYF. CDR3 DNA: TGTGCCAGCAGCCAAGATCAGAGCCGAGATACGCAGTATTTT.

This clonotype was seen more than once but under ten times. This chain joins TRBV6-5 and TRBJ2-1; 7 bases match TRBD2. CDR1 MNHEY and CDR2 SVGAGI come from the germline V gene. CDR3 length equals 14 residues. V lost 3 bases to trimming and J lost 3 bases; unmatched junction nucleotides: 2. The CDR3 sequence is CASSYRGDYNEQFF. The CDR3 DNA reads as TGTGCCAGCAGTTATCGGGGGGACTACAATGAGCAGTTCTTC.

This clonotype was seen many times. This chain uses TRBV7-9 with TRBJ2-2; unclear D gene. The CDR3 is 15 amino acids. Per the germline V gene, CDR1 is SEHNR and CDR2 is FQNEAQ (reference sequence). Trimming took off 1 base at V and 2 bases at J, with 8 bases between the two ends. The CDR3 loop reads CASSLGAPNTGELFF. For the CDR3, the DNA is TGTGCCAGCAGCTTAGGGGCACCTAACACCGGGGAGCTGTTTTTT.

This clonotype was counted many times. This chain links TRBV29-1 with TRBJ2-4, with 8 positions matching TRBD1. V gave up 7 bases and J gave up 1 base; unmatched junction bases: 6. Looked up from germline, CDR1 is SQVTM and CDR2 is ANQGSEA. The length of the CDR3 is 14 residues. DNA of the CDR3: TGCAGCGCCACAGGGGGGTTCGCCAAAAACATTCAGTACTTC. Translating it yields CSATGGFAKNIQYF.

The V and J genes are TRBV5-1 and TRBJ2-7; 13 bases agree with TRBD2. The CDR3 extends over 16 amino acids. V lost 0 bases to trimming and J lost 1 base; unmatched junction nucleotides: 1. The germline CDR1 and CDR2 sequences are SGHRS and YFSETQ. This chain's CDR3 is CASSLGLAGGSYEQYF. DNA for the CDR3: TGCGCCAGCAGCTTGGGACTAGCGGGAGGTTCCTACGAGCAGTACTTC.

This clonotype came up a few times. The chain uses TRBV12-3 or TRBV12-4 and TRBJ2-1, with 9 bases matching TRBD2. V was pared by 2 bases and J by 4 bases, with 0 bases of the junction left unmatched. CDR3 length: 14 residues. The CDR3 region has the DNA TGTGCCAGCAGTTTACTAGCGGGGTACAATGAGCAGTTCTTC. Translating it yields CASSLLAGYNEQFF.

This sequence joins TRBV6-5 and TRBJ2-2, with D perhaps matching TRBD2 (6 bases). Trimming took 2 bases from V and 0 from J, leaving 10 bases between them. The germline gives CDR1 MNHEY, CDR2 SVGAGI. The CDR3 consists of 16 residues. The CDR3 region is CASSYGGVPNTGELFF. The CDR3, as DNA: TGTGCCAGCAGTTACGGAGGGGTCCCGAACACCGGGGAGCTGTTTTTT.

This clonotype was seen many times. The rearrangement joins TRBV5-1 to TRBJ2-2; perhaps D is TRBD1 or TRBD2 (5 bases each). Germline V gives CDR1 SGHRS, CDR2 YFSETQ. V lost 3 bases and J lost 4, with 10 bases in between. The CDR3 extends over 14 amino acids. CDR3 in DNA: TGCGCCAGCAGCTCCCGGGGCGGCACCGGGGAGCTGTTTTTT. Protein: CASSSRGGTGELFF.

The chain uses TRBV9 and TRBJ1-2; 9 bases fit TRBD1. Germline CDR1 and CDR2: SGDLS and YYNGEE. V shed 3 bases, J shed 4 bases, and the junction held 7 bases outside the gene matches. The CDR3 is 15 amino acids. In nucleotides, the CDR3 is TGTGCCAGCAGCGCCACAGGGGGCCCGGGCTATGGCTACACCTTC. This encodes CASSATGGPGYGYTF. Variable domain in full (rest from reference TRBV9 and TRBJ1-2): DSGVTQTPKHLITATGQRVTLRCSPRSGDLSVYWYQQSLDQGLQFLIQYYNGEERAKGNILERFSAQQFPDLHSELNLSSLELGDSALYFCASSATGGPGYGYTFGSGTRLTVV.